Reported below is one TCR beta chain. Its antigen is not identified. The record originates from a study of Ad26.COV2.S vaccination and SARS-CoV-2 variants. TCRdb's table, derived via immunoSEQ multiplex PCR, lists solely in-frame clones and lacks some. The table lists 400,000 to 450,000 clones, 80% to 95% of them singletons, with 12% in the top ten. V lost 6 bases, J lost 3 bases, and 11 bases lay in between. This CDR3 is 14 amino acids long. Germline V gives CDR1 MNHEY, CDR2 SVGAGI. Regarding treatment: roughly 20 received Ad26.COV2.S at low or high dose, single or two shots; 5 received placebo; per-sample allocation not given. The samples were gathered on day 63 after the first injection of vaccine or placebo. General observations from the study: Post-vaccination spike-specific CD8+ and CD4+ T cell responses reportedly had substantial breadth.

The clonotype was recovered from a person between 18 and 60 years old who received the Ad26.COV2.S COVID-19 vaccine or a placebo. The sequenced sample was peripheral blood, obtained in a trial of Ad26.COV2.S vaccine versus placebo. The V and J genes are TRBV6-5 and TRBJ2-2, with no clear D. The CDR3 spells CASRPAAHTGELFF. The CDR3 bases are TGTGCCAGCAGGCCCGCAGCCCACACCGGGGAGCTGTTTTTT.